This record covers a single TCR beta chain. Its antigen remains unidentified. Trimming cost V 3 bases and J 7 bases; bases outside gene matches: 6. Germline CDR1 is SGHAT and CDR2 is FQNNGV. The CDR3 is 15 amino acids. The sample originates from a study of CD4+ T cells in melanoma. The study, taken as a whole, reports: CD8+ T cell, macrophage and B cell function reportedly correlated with neoantigen-specific CD4+ T cells. Neoantigen-specific CD4+ T cells in melanoma reportedly had diverse differentiation states.

Clones were read by immunoSEQ multiplex PCR, and TCRdb kept only the in-frame ones, dropping some. This repertoire shows about 15,000 clones, approximately 88% found once; its top ten account for about 5.8%. The sequence derives from a human donor with melanoma. The chain is built from TRBV11-2 and TRBJ2-1; 10 bases line up with TRBD1. The sample taken for sequencing was cells from a culture (not recorded whether cultured in vitro). CDR3 coding DNA: TGTGCCAGCAGCTTCCGACAGGGGGCTAGTAATGAGCAGTTCTTC. Amino acids: CASSFRQGASNEQFF.